Reported below is one TCR beta chain. The antigen is not known. This record comes from a study of T cell responses to AZD1222 COVID-19 vaccine. The CDR3 has 14 residues. CDR1 is LNHDA, CDR2 SQIVND, per germline (reference sequence). V lost 4 bases, J lost 7 bases, and 17 bases lay in between. General study findings and limits: All repertoire sampling was performed exclusively after the peak T cell response.

TCRdb's copy holds only in-frame clones and misses some; the assay was immunoSEQ multiplex PCR. The data show 140,000 to 150,000 clones, 90% to 95% seen once. The sequencing here drew on peripheral blood, taken after recovery from COVID-19. This chain joins TRBV19 and TRBJ2-7; D is perhaps TRBD2 (6 bases). The receptor was isolated from an adult who had recovered from COVID-19. The CDR3 here is CASSTRDFLGEQYF. Written as DNA, the CDR3 is TGTGCCAGTAGTACCCGGGACTTCCTGGGGGAGCAGTACTTC.